At least ten counts were recorded for the clone carrying this TCR beta chain. The V end was cut by 1 base, the J end by 3 bases, with 14 bases between. Germline V gene sequence: CDR1 SGHRS, CDR2 YFSETQ. This CDR3 comprises 16 residues. This sample was taken from a study of T-cell reconstitution after alpha-beta-depleted transplantation in children. During its preparation, the TCRbeta library received unique molecular identifiers. One entry per CDR3 protein results from TCRdb running MiXCR on the PCR reads. The sample has approximately 640,000 distinct CDR3 sequences, around 16% seen once. The V call is TRBV5-1, the J call TRBJ2-1; TRBD2 might be the D (5 bases). The input for sequencing was PBMCs from the stem cell graft donor, taken from the stem cell graft. This receptor was identified in a human donor who donated a stem cell graft to a child with acute myeloid leukemia. The CDR3 here is CASSLTSQSYYNEQFF. DNA of the CDR3: TGCGCCAGCAGCTTGACTAGTCAGTCATACTACAATGAGCAGTTCTTC.